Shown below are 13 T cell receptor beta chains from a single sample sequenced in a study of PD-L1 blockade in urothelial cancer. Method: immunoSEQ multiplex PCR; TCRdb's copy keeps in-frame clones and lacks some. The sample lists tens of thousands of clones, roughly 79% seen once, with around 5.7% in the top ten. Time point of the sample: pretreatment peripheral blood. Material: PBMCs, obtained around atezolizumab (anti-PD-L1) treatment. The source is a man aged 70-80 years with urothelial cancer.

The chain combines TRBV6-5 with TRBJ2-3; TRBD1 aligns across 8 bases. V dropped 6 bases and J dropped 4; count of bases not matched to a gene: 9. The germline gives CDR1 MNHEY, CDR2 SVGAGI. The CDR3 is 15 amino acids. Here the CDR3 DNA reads TGTGCCAGCAGCTGGACAGGGAATGTGGCAGATACGCAGTATTTT. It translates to CASSWTGNVADTQYF.

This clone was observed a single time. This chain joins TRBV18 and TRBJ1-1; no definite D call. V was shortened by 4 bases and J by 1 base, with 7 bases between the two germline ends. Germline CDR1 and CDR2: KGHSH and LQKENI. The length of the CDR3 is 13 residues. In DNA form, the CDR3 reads TGTGCCAGCTCACGAGAGAGGAACACTGAAGCTTTCTTT. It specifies CASSRERNTEAFF. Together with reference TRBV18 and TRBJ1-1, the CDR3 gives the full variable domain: NAGVMQNPRHLVRRRGQEARLRCSPMKGHSHVYWYRQLPEEGLKFMVYLQKENIIDESGMPKERFSAEFPKEGPSILRIQQVVRGDSAAYFCASSRERNTEAFFGQGTRLTVV.

This chain's CDR3 is CASSQDSGLAGATSYEQYF. The CDR3 bases are TGCGCCAGCAGCCAAGATTCAGGGCTAGCGGGAGCGACTTCCTACGAGCAGTACTTC. The V and J genes are TRBV4-3 and TRBJ2-7; 10 bases are shared with TRBD2. The V and J ends lost 0 bases and 1 base, in that order; junction bases with no gene match: 12. CDR3 size: 19 residues. CDR1 is LGHNA and CDR2 is YSLEER in the germline V gene.

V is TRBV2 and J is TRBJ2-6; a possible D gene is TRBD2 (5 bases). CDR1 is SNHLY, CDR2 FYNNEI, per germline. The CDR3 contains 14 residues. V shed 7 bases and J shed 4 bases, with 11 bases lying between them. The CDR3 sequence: CASNKEAGANVLTF. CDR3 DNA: TGTGCCAGCAATAAGGAGGCCGGGGCCAACGTCCTGACTTTC.

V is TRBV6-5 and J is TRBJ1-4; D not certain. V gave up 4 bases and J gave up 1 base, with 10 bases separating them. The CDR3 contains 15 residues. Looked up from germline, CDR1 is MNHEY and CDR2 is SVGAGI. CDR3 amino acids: CASSLTSETNEKLFF. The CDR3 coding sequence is TGTGCCAGCAGTTTAACTAGCGAAACTAATGAAAAACTGTTTTTT.

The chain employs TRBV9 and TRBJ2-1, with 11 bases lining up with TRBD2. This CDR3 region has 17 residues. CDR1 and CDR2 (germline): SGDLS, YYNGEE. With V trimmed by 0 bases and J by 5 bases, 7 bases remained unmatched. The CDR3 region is CASSVDPLAGGNNEQFF. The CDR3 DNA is TGTGCCAGCAGCGTAGACCCCCTAGCGGGGGGCAACAATGAGCAGTTCTTC.

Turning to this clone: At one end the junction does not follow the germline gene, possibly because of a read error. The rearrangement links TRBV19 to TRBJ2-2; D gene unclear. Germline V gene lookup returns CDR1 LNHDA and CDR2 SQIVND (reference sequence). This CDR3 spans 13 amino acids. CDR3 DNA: TGTGCGAGTAGTATCCCACGGACCGGGGAGCTGTTTTTT. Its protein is CASSIPRTGELFF.

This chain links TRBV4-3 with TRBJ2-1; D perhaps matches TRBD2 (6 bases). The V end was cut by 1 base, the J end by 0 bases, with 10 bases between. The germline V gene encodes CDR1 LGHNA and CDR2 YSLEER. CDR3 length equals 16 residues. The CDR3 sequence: CASSQGTGDSYNEQFF. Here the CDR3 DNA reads TGCGCCAGCAGCCAAGGCACGGGAGACTCCTACAATGAGCAGTTCTTC.

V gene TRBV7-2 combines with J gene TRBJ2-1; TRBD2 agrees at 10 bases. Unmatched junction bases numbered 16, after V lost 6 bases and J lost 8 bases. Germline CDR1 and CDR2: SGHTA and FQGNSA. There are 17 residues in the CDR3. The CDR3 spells CASSSSLSGRFFHEQFF. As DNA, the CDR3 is TGTGCCAGCAGTTCCTCCCTTAGCGGGAGGTTTTTCCATGAGCAGTTCTTC.

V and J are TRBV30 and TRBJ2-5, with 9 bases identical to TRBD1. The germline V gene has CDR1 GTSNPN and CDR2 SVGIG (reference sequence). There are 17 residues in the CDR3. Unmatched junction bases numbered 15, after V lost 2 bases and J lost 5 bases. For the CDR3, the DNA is TGTGCCTGGAGTCCTATGTTTGGACAGGGGTCCGGGGAGACCCAGTACTTC. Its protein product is CAWSPMFGQGSGETQYF. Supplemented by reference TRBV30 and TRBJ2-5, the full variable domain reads SQTIHQWPATLVQPVGSPLSLECTVEGTSNPNLYWYRQAAGRGLQLLFYSVGIGQISSEVPQNLSASRPQDRQFILSSKKLLLSDSGFYLCAWSPMFGQGSGETQYFGPGTRLLVL.

The CDR3 sequence: CASRSGYYNEQFF. DNA for the CDR3: TGTGCCAGCAGGAGCGGTTATTACAATGAGCAGTTCTTC. V gene TRBV2 combines with J gene TRBJ2-1, with a tentative D call TRBD2 (5 bases). V lost 6 bases to trimming and J lost 4 bases, with 10 bases between them. The CDR3 runs 13 residues. Looked up from germline, CDR1 is SNHLY and CDR2 is FYNNEI.

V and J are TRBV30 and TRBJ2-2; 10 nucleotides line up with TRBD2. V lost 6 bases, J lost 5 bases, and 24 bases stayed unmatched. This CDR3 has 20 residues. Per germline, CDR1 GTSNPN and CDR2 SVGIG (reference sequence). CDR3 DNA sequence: TGTGCCTGTTTCCGCGTTGTAAGCGGGAGGGCCGGTTTTGGAACCGGGGAGCTGTTTTTT. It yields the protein CACFRVVSGRAGFGTGELFF.

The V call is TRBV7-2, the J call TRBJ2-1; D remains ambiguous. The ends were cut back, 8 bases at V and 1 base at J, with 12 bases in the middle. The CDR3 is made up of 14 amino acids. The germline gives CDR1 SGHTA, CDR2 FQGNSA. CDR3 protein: CASSSYRSYNEQFF. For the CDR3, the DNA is TGTGCCAGCTCCTCTTACAGATCCTACAATGAGCAGTTCTTC. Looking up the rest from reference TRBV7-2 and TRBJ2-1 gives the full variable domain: GAGVSQSPSNKVTEKGKDVELRCDPISGHTALYWYRQSLGQGLEFLIYFQGNSAPDKSGLPSDRFSAERTGGSVSTLTIQRTQQEDSAVYLCASSSYRSYNEQFFGPGTRLTVL.